This T cell receptor (beta chain) was recovered during a study of cytomegalovirus exposure and HLA in healthy donors (dated by TCRdb to the late 2010s). At the level of the whole study: An earlier analysis of 587 of the donors reported approximately 280 Gb of sequence data and around 110 million unique TCR beta sequences obtained from about 200 million T cells. Every discovery cohort repertoire had been produced on one sequencing platform. The study aimed to test whether cataloging public T cell receptors could reveal signatures of past pathogen exposure. Five DR-DQ haplotypes were treated as single units for association and clustering because of strong linkage in the cohort. Across 398 genotyped donors of the cohort, an average of about 240,000 unique TCR beta nucleotide sequences per donor were sequenced, and approximately 17% of those sequences were non-productive. Among the approximately 400 genotyped donors, about 85% belonged to the genetic ancestry cluster associated with self-reported Caucasian donors. High-throughput TCR immunosequencing, statistical association of individual TCRs with disease status, and machine learning were combined to predict cytomegalovirus infection status. In addition to the first cohort of 666 subjects, a separate validation cohort of some 120 different subjects was used. Donor age, sex, ethnicity and CMV serostatus were compiled alongside the repertoire data. A later analysis re-examined previously published TCR beta repertoires from roughly 650 donors and added high-resolution HLA genotyping to investigate patterns of TCR occurrence. The study used immunosequencing to profile the T cell repertoires of hundreds of subjects and linked those repertoires to cytomegalovirus serostatus. An earlier analysis of fewer than 700 of the donors applied high-throughput TCR beta sequencing to assess whether each TCR beta V gene segment acted as functional or pseudogenic. HLA typing covered class I and class II loci at four-digit resolution. The number of typed donors differed by locus: roughly 629-630 for A, B, C, DRB1 and DQB1; approximately 530 for DQA1; over 600 for DPA1; and around 470 for DPB1. Genome-wide SNP genotypes for about 60% of the 666 donors were used in a later genetic analysis, which treated that subset as a discovery cohort. About 300 gigabases of sequencing data and 70 million to 85 million unique TCR sequences were included in an early release covering around 650 HLA-typed donors. Rather than using new phenotypic data, the later analysis identified candidate immune exposures from TCR beta sequences and from how often those sequences occurred across donors. General study outcomes and caveats: Correlated functional status among segregating V segments might be attributable to linkage disequilibrium, but an unknown experimental factor could not be ruled out. Sequencing depth was assumed to be roughly uniform across donors in the presence/absence analyses, though that assumption may not hold. V-gene and J-gene trimming of TCR beta chains was associated with a missense DCLRE1C variant in a later genetic analysis, and the association was replicated in an independent cohort. The authors suggested that the approach could potentially be generalized to other disease states and immunological phenotypes. In this cohort, only TCR beta chains were sequenced, and detectable features were limited by the absence of alpha or paired-chain data. Because HLA typing was missing for some donors at each locus, association tests included only the typed subset. In a later analysis, HLA-associated TCR beta chains were found to be more clonally expanded and to have lower generation probabilities than equally common non-associated chains. Immune exposure information for the cohort was limited to CMV serostatus. In a later analysis, the rate of TCR association differed among HLA loci, with DRB1 alleles having the most associated TCRs and HLA-C alleles having the fewest. The study listed 150 to 200 TCR beta chains as associated with cytomegalovirus. Because counts were too low, roughly 17 rarely observed V segments, including chromosome 9 orphons, were left out of the earlier analysis of about 500 of the donors. A further reported finding was that TCR beta sequences accurately predicted the HLA-A and HLA-B alleles for most subjects in the first cohort. In a later genetic analysis, fewer N-insertions in productive TCRs were reported among donors in an Asian-associated ancestry cluster than the approximately 710-donor mean. At a false discovery rate of 0.05, a later analysis linked some 17,000 TCR beta sequences to specific HLA alleles. Most TCR sequences were seen in very few donors, while some public TCRs were found in many individuals. Strong co-occurrence of HLA alleles, especially DR and DQ, made assigning TCR associations to individual alleles difficult. A cluster of highly shared sequence variants was judged likely to be a technical artifact of the sequencing pipeline. Broadly in line with IMGT annotations, most TCR beta V segments showed up in productive rearrangements about 87% or about 30% of the time in an earlier analysis of a few hundred of the donors. In a later analysis, several top co-occurrence clusters were reported to appear linked to parvovirus B19, influenza, CMV and Epstein-Barr virus. In a later analysis, most CMV-associated TCR beta chains were found to appear HLA-restricted, with HLA associations seemingly driven largely by CMV exposure. The classifier was reported to diagnose cytomegalovirus status with high specificity and sensitivity in both the original and validation cohorts. Three of the identified cytomegalovirus-associated TCR beta chains were confirmed in vitro to be specific for cytomegalovirus antigens.

As to this clone: Its target antigen remains unknown. Base qualities are missing; no much larger clone stands one base away.

Libraries were prepared through the immunoSEQ multiplex PCR assay. For the multiplex PCR, a mixture combining 60 forward primers for TCR Vbeta segments and 13 reverse primers for TCR Jbeta segments was used. The CDR3 region of rearranged TCR beta genes was amplified from genomic DNA by a multiplex PCR assay. The amplified TCR beta libraries were sequenced on the Illumina HiSeq System as 87-base-pair reads. Under the source paper's analysis protocol: A later analysis counted 75 million to 100 million unique TCR beta chains across the 666 repertoires, and some 11 million of these chains were shared by at least two donors. A nearest-neighbor algorithm error-corrected the raw reads and collapsed the reads into unique sequences, merging closely related sequences to remove PCR and sequencing errors. Alignment of CDR3 sequences to IMGT reference sequences was used to assign V, D and J gene segments. For a sequence to be retained, at least a six-nucleotide match to both a V gene segment and a J gene segment was required. A rearrangement was called productive if the CDR3 had no stop codons and remained in frame with V and J, and every other rearrangement was called non-productive. CDR3 was defined according to IMGT convention as the region running from the second conserved V-encoded cysteine to the conserved J-encoded phenylalanine. In an earlier analysis of approximately 500 of the donors, sequences lacking an unambiguous match to a single V gene segment were excluded. An earlier analysis of a few hundred of the donors called V segments functional above 56.7% productive rearrangements and segregating when the between-donor standard deviation exceeded 5%. A statistical classification framework was built for diagnosing cytomegalovirus status from the catalog of TCR beta chain sequences. V and J gene assignment, in a later analysis, came from comparing TCR nucleotide sequences with IMGT/GENE-DB human TR gene sequences. A later analysis assigned CDR3 sequences and most-parsimonious VDJ recombination scenarios with the TCRdist pipeline. A later analysis defined each TCR beta chain by its CDR3 amino acid sequence plus V-gene family, and excluded reads lacking a unique V-gene family. In a later analysis, approximately 640 highly shared, low-generation-probability nucleotide sequences were removed to address suspected cross-contamination and a sequencing artifact. A later analysis calculated a clonal expansion index for each public chain from normalized within-repertoire ranks of inferred template counts. Generation probabilities in a later analysis came from a VDJ recombination model fitted to out-of-frame rearrangements, and those results were checked against IGoR. In a later analysis, hypergeometric tests were used to score TCR-TCR, TCR-HLA and TCR-CMV co-occurrence, with a repertoire-size bias correction applied to TCR pairs. To estimate false discovery rates, a later analysis permuted the HLA or CMV assignments 20 times. In a later analysis, co-occurring TCRs were grouped using DBSCAN, and TCRdist sequence similarity was added for clustering within HLA-allele-positive subsets. For co-occurrence clustering, repertoires with fewer than 30,000 or more than 120,000 public chains were excluded, along with 5 or 6 repertoires with anomalous nucleotide sharing. Here the immuneACCESS table is served through TCRdb, limited to in-frame sequences with V and J called. Missing clones are a known gap in these copies; in checked studies unresolved V genes cover under half, and the rest lacks a known reason. The D gene and trimming were derived from the DNA, and the V and J assignments and clone size from that table. The sample includes roughly 180,000 clones, with around 82% observed a single time. Together, the top ten hold 0.25% to 0.3% of the sample.

The cohort was made up of several hundred healthy bone marrow donors. Cohort members were all nominally healthy when sampled, although unrecorded immune exposures were likely present. The donor was CMV seronegative and was included in the group of 352 seronegative cohort members. A peripheral blood sample was provided by each donor, and peripheral blood mononuclear cells were used for TCR beta sequencing. Genomic DNA was extracted from the blood cell samples with the Qiagen DNeasy Blood Extraction Kit. Sequenced: PBMCs. The origin of this receptor is a boy aged 5-17 years in good health and CMV-seronegative.

The nucleotides are TGTGCCAGCAGTGACTCAGCCGGGTACACAGATACGCAGTATTTT. This is translated as CASSDSAGYTDTQYF. The chain employs TRBV6-4 and TRBJ2-3; no D gene can be assigned with confidence. V sheds 0 bases and J sheds 2 bases, leaving 9 bases between their ends. CDR3 length: 15 amino acids, cysteine to phenylalanine. Only CDR3 DNA is held: 45 bases, read in frame from base 1. The germline V gene supplies CDR1 MRHNA and CDR2 SNTAGT.